This TCR beta chain stems from a study of early stage breast cancer tumors listed by TCRdb under 2017. Turning to the overall study: Of the 16 invasive breast tumors, roughly 13 were found to be estrogen receptor-positive, progesterone receptor-positive and HER2-negative. Eight of the 12 ER+/PR+/HER2- tumors were invasive ductal carcinomas, while the other four were invasive lobular carcinomas. The average read coverage per sample was approximately 9.8-fold. The samples as a whole yielded 2 million to 3 million detected templates, corresponding to around 1,100,000 unique clonotypes.

The germline V end is reduced by 1 base and the J end by 5 bases; junction bases left unmatched: 4. The germline V gene specifies MNHEY as CDR1 and SVGAGI as CDR2. Including cysteine and phenylalanine, the CDR3 has 15 amino acids. Only the CDR3 DNA stays, 45 bases, in frame from base 1. Adjacent normal breast tissue was collected roughly 1.9-4 cm away from the tumor, rinsed in PBS and stored in prechilled RNAlater. Because normal breast tissue has high lipid content and low cell density, getting sufficient DNA from normal breast tissue often required about 90-300 mg of tissue. The study profiled bulk TCR beta-chain repertoires in matched peripheral blood, tumor and adjacent normal breast tissue taken from more than 15 patients with early-stage breast cancer. The Qiagen AllPrep DNA/RNA Mini kit was used to extract genomic DNA. What the authors observed across the whole study: Because the cohort was small, analysis by tumor subtype was not possible. Approximately 2.3-fold higher T cell density and higher clonality were observed in tumors than in adjacent normal breast tissue. Repertoires from blood resembled normal breast more closely than tumor, and using blood as a reference for each tissue separated tumor from normal in about 90% of the 16 patients. Sequencing bulk genomic DNA from unsorted cells could not capture chain pairing or functional markers like CD4, CD8 and FOXP3. Enriched TCRB sequences shared across patients were mostly commonly generated sequences, unlikely to play an important role in the tumor microenvironment.

Every sample was amplified as two independent genomic DNA replicates, using approximately 550 ng for blood and roughly 1.6 ug for tumor or normal breast. Following the manufacturer's instructions, the ImmunoSeq Intro kit was used to carry out TCRB sequencing on genomic DNA. Multiplex PCR was run for roughly 30 cycles using proprietary primers and spike-in control sequences for absolute quantification. Single-end 150-bp reads were used to sequence an 87-bp fragment spanning the CDR3 and the flanking V and J genes. Seven samples, each with two replicates, were multiplexed per lane of an Illumina MiSeq using version 3.0 chemistry. The original methods were these. The vendor's proprietary pipeline handled the raw data processing, merging both replicates into a single result for each sample. A clonotype was defined as productive rearrangements that share the same V-gene family, CDR3 amino acid sequence and J-gene segment. Clonality was computed as 1 minus the normalized Shannon entropy (Pielou evenness) of TCRB abundances. To estimate T cell density, the total number of templates was divided by the number of input cells, which was inferred from the amount of DNA input. Total repertoire diversity and clonality were estimated with Recon using default parameters. Clonotypes with over 0.1% abundance in tumor and at least 32-fold higher abundance in tumor than in normal breast were defined as tumor-enriched. TCRdb re-hosts the immuneACCESS table, in-frame sequences only. Its copies lack some clones; in the studies checked, an unresolved V gene accounts for under half of them, and the cause for the rest is not known. V, J and clone size derive from that table, while D and trimming were established from the DNA sequence. This sample comprises approximately 9,300 clones, 60% to 85% of them detected only once. The leading ten clones occupy 8.8% of the sample.

Concerning this clone: Its antigen has not been determined. The input lacks base qualities; no much larger clone sits a single base away.

The TCR originated in a person aged 40-50 years with breast cancer. The sequencing sample was made of normal breast tissue next to the tumor. Here the chain combines TRBV6-5 and TRBJ1-1; 10 nucleotides in the junction match TRBD1. At the DNA level, the sequence is TGTGCCAGCAGTTACTATCGGGACAGGGGTACTGAAGCTTTCTTT. It is translated as CASSYYRDRGTEAFF.